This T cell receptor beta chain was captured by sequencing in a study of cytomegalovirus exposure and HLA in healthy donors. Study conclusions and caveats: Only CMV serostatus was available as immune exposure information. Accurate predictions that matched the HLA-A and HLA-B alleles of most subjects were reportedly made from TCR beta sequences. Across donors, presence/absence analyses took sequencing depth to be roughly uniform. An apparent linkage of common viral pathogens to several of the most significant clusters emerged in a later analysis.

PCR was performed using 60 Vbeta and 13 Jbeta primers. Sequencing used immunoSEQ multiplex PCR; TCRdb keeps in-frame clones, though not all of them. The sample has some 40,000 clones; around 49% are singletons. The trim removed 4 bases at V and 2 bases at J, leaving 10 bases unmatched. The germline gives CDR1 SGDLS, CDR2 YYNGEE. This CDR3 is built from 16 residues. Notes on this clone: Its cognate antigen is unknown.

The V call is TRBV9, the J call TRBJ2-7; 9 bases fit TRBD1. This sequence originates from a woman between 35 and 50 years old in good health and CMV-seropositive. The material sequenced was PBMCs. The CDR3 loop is CASSPLGDRVAYEQYF. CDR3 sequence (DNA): TGTGCCAGCAGCCCCCTTGGGGACAGGGTCGCCTACGAGCAGTACTTC.